This T cell receptor beta chain was documented in a study of cytomegalovirus exposure and HLA in healthy donors. Study findings and constraints: Later analysis associated a missense DCLRE1C variant with TCR beta V- and J-gene trimming. Analyzed later, most CMV-associated TCR beta chains appeared HLA-restricted.

Regarding this clone: Its antigen is not known.

13 Jbeta primers and 60 Vbeta primers were used for the PCR. The table came from immunoSEQ multiplex PCR; TCRdb's copy has only in-frame clones and leaves some out. The table lists fewer than 150,000 clones, around 74% of them singletons, with almost 6% in the top ten. In germline, CDR1 is SGHDT, CDR2 YYEEEE. The CDR3 sequence is 12 residues long. V lost 4 bases to trimming and J lost 8 bases, with 12 bases between them. The sequenced sample consisted of PBMCs. The rearrangement links TRBV5-6 to TRBJ1-1; D gene unclear. The TCR originated in a woman in her forties or fifties in good health and CMV-seropositive. As DNA, the CDR3 is TGTGCCAGCAGCCTCCTTGGGCTCGAAGCTTTCTTT. Residues: CASSLLGLEAFF.